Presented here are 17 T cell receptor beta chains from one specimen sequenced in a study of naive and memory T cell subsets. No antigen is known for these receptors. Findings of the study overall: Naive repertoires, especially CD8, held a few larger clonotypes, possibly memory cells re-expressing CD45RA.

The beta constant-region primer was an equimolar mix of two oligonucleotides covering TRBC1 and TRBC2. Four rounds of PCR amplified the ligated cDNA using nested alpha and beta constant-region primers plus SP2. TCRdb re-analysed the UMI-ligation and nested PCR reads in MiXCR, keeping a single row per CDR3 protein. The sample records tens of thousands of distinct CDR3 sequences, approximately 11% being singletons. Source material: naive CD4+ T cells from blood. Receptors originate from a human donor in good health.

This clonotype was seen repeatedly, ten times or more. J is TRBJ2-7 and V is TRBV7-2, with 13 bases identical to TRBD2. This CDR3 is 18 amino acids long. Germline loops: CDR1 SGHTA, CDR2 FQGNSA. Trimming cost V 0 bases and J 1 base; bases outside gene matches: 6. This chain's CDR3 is CASSLATSGGSWSYEQYF. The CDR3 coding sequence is TGTGCCAGCAGCTTAGCGACTAGCGGGGGGTCCTGGTCCTACGAGCAGTACTTC. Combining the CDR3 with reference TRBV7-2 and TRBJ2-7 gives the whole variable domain GAGVSQSPSNKVTEKGKDVELRCDPISGHTALYWYRQSLGQGLEFLIYFQGNSAPDKSGLPSDRFSAERTGGSVSTLTIQRTQQEDSAVYLCASSLATSGGSWSYEQYFGPGTRLTVT.

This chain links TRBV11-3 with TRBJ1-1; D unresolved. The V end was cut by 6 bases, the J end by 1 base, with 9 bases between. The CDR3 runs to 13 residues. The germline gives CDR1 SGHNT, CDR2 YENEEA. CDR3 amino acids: CASSNMGNTEAFF. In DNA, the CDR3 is TGTGCCAGCAGTAACATGGGGAACACTGAAGCTTTCTTT. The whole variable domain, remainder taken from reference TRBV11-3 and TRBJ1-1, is EAGVVQSPRYKIIEKKQPVAFWCNPISGHNTLYWYLQNLGQGPELLIRYENEEAVDDSQLPKDRFSAERLKGVDSTLKIQPAELGDSAVYLCASSNMGNTEAFFGQGTRLTVV.

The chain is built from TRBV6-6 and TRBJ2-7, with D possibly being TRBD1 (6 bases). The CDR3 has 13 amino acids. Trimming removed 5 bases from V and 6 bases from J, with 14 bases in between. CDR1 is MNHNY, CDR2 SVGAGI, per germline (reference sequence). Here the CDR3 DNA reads TGTGCCAGCAGTAAACAACGGGACACCGAGCAGTACTTC. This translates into CASSKQRDTEQYF.

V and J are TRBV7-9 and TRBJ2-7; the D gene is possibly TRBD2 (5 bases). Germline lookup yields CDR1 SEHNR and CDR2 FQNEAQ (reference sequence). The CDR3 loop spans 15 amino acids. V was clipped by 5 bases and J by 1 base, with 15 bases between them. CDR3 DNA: TGTGCCAGCAGCATTGACACGCGGGCATCCTACGAGCAGTACTTC. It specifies CASSIDTRASYEQYF.

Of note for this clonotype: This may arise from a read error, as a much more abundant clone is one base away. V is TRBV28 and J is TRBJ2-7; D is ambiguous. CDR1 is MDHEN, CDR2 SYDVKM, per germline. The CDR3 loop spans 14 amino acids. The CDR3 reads CASSPFRYPYEQCF. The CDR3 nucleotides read TGTGCCAGCAGTCCGTTTCGATACCCCTACGAGCAGTGCTTC.

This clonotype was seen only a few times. The CDR3 region has the DNA TGTGCCAGCAACTGGGACAGGGGCCCCTACGAGCAGTACTTC. It yields the protein CASNWDRGPYEQYF. This chain links TRBV2 with TRBJ2-7, with 10 bases aligning to TRBD1. The CDR3 spans 14 residues. Germline assignment: CDR1 SNHLY and CDR2 FYNNEI. The V gene end was trimmed by 7 bases and the J gene end by 2 bases; junction bases not matched to a gene: 5.

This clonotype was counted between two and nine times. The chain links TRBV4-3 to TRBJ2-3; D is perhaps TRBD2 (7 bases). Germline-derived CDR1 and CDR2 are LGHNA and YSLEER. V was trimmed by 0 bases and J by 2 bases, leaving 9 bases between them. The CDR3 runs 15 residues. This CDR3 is CASSQEGGATDTQYF. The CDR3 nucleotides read TGCGCCAGCAGCCAAGAGGGGGGGGCCACAGATACGCAGTATTTT.

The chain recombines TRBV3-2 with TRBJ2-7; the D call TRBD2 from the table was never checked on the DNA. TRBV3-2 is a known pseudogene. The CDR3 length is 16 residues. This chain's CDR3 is CASSVRLAGVSYEQYF. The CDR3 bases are TGTGCCAGCAGCGTGCGACTAGCGGGAGTGTCCTACGAGCAGTACTTC.

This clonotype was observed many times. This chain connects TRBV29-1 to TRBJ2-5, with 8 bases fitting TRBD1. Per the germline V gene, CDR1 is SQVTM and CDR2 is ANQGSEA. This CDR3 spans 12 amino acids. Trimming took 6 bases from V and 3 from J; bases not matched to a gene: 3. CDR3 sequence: CSVGQGEETQYF. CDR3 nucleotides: TGCAGCGTAGGACAGGGTGAAGAGACCCAGTACTTC.

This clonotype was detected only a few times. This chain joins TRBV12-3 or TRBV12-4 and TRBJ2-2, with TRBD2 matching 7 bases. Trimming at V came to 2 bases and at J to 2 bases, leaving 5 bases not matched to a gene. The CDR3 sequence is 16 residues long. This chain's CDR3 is CASSLRAGVNTGELFF. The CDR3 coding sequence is TGTGCCAGCAGTTTACGGGCGGGAGTTAACACCGGGGAGCTGTTTTTT.

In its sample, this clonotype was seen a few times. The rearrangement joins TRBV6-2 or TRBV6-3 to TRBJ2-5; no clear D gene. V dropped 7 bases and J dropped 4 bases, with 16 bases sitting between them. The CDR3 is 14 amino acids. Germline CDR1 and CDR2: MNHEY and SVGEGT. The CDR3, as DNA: TGTGCCAGCACGGACCAGAGGTTGAGAGAGACCCAGTACTTC. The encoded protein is CASTDQRLRETQYF.

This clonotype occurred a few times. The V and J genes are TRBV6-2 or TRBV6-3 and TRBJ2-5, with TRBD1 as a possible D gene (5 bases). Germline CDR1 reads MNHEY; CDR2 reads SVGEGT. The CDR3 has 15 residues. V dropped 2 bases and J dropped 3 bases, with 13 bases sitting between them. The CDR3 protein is CASSYARGREETQYF. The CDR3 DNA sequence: TGTGCCAGCAGTTACGCAAGGGGTCGGGAAGAGACCCAGTACTTC.

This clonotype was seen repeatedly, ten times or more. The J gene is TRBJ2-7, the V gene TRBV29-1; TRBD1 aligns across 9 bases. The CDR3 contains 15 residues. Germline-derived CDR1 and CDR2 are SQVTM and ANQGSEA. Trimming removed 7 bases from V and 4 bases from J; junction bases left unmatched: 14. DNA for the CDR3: TGCAGCGCCTATTCACCGGGACAGGGACTGTACGAGCAGTACTTC. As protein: CSAYSPGQGLYEQYF.

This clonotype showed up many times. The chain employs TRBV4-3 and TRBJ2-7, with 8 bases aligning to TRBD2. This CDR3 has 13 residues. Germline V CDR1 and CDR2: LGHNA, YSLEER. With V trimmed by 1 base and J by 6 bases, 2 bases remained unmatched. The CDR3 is CASSQGLAGEQYF. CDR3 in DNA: TGCGCCAGCAGCCAAGGGCTAGCGGGCGAGCAGTACTTC.

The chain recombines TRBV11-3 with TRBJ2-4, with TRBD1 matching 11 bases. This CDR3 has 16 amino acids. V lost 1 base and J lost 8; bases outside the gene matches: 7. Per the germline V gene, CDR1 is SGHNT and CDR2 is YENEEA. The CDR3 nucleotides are TGTGCCAGCAGCTTAGGCGGGACAGGGGGTGGTGACATTCAGTACTTC. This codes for CASSLGGTGGGDIQYF.

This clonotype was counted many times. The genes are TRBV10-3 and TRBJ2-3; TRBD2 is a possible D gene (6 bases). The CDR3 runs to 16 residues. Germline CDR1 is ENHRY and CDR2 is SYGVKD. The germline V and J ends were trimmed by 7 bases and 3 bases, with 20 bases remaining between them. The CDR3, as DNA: TGTGCCATCAAGAGGGACGGCGGGATAGGAACAGATACGCAGTATTTT. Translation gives CAIKRDGGIGTDTQYF.

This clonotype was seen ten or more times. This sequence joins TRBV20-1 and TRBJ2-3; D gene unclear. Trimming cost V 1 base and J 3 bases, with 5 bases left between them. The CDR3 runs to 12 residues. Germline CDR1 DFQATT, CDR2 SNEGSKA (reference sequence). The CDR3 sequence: CSARGPTDTQYF. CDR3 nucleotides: TGCAGTGCTAGAGGCCCGACAGATACGCAGTATTTT.